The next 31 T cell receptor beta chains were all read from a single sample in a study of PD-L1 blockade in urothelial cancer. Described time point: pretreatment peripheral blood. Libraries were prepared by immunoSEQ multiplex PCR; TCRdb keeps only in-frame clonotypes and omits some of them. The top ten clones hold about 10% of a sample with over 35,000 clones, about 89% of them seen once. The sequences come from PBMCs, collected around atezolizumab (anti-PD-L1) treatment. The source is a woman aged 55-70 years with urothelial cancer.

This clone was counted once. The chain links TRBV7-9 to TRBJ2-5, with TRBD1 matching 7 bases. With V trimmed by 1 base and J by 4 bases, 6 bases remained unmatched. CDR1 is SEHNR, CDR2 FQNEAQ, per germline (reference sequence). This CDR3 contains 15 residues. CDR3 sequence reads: CASSLGEGARETQYF. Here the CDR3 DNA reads TGTGCCAGCAGCTTAGGCGAGGGGGCACGAGAGACCCAGTACTTC. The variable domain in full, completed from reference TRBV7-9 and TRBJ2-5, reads DTGVSQNPRHKITKRGQNVTFRCDPISEHNRLYWYRQTLGQGPEFLTYFQNEAQLEKSRLLSDRFSAERPKGSFSTLEIQRTEQGDSAMYLCASSLGEGARETQYFGPGTRLLVL.

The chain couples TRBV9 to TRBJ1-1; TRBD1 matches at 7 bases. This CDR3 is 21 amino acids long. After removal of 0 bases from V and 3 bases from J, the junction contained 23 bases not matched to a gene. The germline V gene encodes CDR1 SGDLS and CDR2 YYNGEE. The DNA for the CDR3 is TGTGCCAGCAGCGTAGCCCCAGTTGTGGGTTCCATGACAGGGTTCGACACTGAAGCTTTCTTT. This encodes CASSVAPVVGSMTGFDTEAFF. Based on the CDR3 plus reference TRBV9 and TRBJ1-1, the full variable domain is DSGVTQTPKHLITATGQRVTLRCSPRSGDLSVYWYQQSLDQGLQFLIQYYNGEERAKGNILERFSAQQFPDLHSELNLSSLELGDSALYFCASSVAPVVGSMTGFDTEAFFGQGTRLTVV.

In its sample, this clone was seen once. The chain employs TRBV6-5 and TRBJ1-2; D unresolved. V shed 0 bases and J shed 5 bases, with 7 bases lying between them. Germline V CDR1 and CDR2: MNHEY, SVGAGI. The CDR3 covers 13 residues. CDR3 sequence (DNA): TGTGCCAGCAGTTACTCGGACTTATATGGCTACACCTTC. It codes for CASSYSDLYGYTF.

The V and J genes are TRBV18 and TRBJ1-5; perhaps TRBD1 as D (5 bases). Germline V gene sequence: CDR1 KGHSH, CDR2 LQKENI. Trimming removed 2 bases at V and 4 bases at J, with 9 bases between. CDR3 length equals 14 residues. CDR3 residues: CASSPGTLNQPQHF. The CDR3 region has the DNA TGTGCCAGCTCACCAGGGACTTTGAATCAGCCCCAGCATTTT.

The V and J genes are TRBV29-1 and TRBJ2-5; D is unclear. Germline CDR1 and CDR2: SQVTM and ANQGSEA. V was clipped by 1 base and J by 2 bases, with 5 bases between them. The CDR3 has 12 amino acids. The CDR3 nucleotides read TGCAGCGTTGAAGTAGTTCAAGAGACCCAGTACTTC. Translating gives CSVEVVQETQYF. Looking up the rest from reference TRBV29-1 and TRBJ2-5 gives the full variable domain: SAVISQKPSRDICQRGTSLTIQCQVDSQVTMMFWYRQQPGQSLTLIATANQGSEATYESGFVIDKFPISRPNLTFSTLTVSNMSPEDSSIYLCSVEVVQETQYFGPGTRLLVL.

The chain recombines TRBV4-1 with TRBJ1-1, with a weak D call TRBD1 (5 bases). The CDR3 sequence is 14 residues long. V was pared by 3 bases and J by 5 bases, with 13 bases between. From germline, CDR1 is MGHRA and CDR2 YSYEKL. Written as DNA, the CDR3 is TGCGCCAGCAGCCATACGCTGCCAGGGACTGAAGCTTTCTTT. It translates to CASSHTLPGTEAFF.

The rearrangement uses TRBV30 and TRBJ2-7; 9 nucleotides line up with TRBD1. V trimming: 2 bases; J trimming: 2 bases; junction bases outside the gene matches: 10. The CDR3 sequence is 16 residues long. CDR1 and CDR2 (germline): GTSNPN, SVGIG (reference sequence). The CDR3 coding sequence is TGTGCCTGGAGTAAACTACGGGACAGGGCACCCTACGAGCAGTACTTC. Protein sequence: CAWSKLRDRAPYEQYF.

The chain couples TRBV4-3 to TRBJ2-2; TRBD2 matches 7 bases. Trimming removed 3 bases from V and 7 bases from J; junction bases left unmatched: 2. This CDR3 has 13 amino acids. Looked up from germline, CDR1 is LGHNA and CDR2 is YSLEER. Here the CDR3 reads CASSHGEGGELFF. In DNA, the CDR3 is TGCGCCAGCAGCCACGGGGAGGGCGGGGAGCTGTTTTTT.

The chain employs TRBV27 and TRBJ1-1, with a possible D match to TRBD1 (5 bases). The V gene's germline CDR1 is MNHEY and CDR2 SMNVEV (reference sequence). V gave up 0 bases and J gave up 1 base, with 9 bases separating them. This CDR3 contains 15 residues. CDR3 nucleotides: TGTGCCAGCAGTTTATCGGGGGGACGGAACACTGAAGCTTTCTTT. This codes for CASSLSGGRNTEAFF.

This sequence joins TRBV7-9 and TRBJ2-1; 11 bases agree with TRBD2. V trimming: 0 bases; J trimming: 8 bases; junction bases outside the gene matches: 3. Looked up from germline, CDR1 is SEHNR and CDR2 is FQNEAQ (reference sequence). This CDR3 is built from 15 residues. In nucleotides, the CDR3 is TGTGCCAGCAGCTTAGCTAGCGGGAGGGCCTATGAGCAGTTCTTC. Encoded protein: CASSLASGRAYEQFF.

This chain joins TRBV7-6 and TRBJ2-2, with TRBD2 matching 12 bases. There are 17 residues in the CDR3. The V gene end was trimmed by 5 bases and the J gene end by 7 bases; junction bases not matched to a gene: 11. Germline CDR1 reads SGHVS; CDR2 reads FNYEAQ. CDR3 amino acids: CASSAPSGRASGGELFF. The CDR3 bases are TGTGCCAGCAGCGCCCCTAGCGGGAGGGCCTCGGGCGGGGAGCTGTTTTTT.

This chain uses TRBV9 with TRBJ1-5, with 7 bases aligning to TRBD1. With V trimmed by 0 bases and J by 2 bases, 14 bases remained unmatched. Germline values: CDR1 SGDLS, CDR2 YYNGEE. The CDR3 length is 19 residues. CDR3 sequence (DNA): TGTGCCAGCAGCGTAGAGGGGGCCAAGCTACGACAGGGCAATCAGCCCCAGCATTTT. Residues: CASSVEGAKLRQGNQPQHF.

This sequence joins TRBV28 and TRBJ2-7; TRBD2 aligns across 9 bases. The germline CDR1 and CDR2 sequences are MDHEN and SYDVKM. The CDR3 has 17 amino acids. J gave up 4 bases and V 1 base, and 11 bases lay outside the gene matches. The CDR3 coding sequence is TGTGCCAGCAGTTTATCGGTAGCGGGAGTGACTACGTACGAGCAGTACTTC. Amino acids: CASSLSVAGVTTYEQYF. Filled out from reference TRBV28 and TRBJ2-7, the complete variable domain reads DVKVTQSSRYLVKRTGEKVFLECVQDMDHENMFWYRQDPGLGLRLIYFSYDVKMKEKGDIPEGYSVSREKKERFSLILESASTNQTSMYLCASSLSVAGVTTYEQYFGPGTRLTVT.

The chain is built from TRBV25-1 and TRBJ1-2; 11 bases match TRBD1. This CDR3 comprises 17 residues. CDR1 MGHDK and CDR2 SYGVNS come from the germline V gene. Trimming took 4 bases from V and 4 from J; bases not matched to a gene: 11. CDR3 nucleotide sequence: TGTGCCAGCAGTGGCAGGACAGGGGGCCCGAGGATCTATGGCTACACCTTC. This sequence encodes CASSGRTGGPRIYGYTF.

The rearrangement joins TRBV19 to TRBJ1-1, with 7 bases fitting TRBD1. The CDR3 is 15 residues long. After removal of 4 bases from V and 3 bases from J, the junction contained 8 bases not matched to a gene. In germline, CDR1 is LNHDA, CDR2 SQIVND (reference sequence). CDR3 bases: TGTGCCAGTAGTACCCCAAGGACAGGCTACACTGAAGCTTTCTTT. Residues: CASSTPRTGYTEAFF.

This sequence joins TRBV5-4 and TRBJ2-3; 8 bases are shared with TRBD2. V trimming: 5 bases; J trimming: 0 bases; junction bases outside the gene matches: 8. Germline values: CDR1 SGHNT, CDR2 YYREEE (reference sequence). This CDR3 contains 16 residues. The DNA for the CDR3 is TGTGCCAGCAGATACGATAGCGGGACTAGCACAGATACGCAGTATTTT. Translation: CASRYDSGTSTDTQYF.

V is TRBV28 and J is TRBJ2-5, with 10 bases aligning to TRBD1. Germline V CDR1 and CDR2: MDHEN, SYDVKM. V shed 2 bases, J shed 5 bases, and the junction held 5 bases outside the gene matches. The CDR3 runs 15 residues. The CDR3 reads CASSLRQGARETQYF. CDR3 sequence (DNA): TGTGCCAGCAGTTTAAGACAGGGGGCTCGGGAGACCCAGTACTTC.

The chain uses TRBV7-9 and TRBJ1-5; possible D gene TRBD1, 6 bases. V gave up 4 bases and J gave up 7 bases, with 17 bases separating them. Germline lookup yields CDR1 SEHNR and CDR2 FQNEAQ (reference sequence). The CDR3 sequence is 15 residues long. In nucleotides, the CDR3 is TGTGCCAGCAGCTCTGACAGGCGTATTGACCAGCCCCAGCATTTT. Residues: CASSSDRRIDQPQHF.

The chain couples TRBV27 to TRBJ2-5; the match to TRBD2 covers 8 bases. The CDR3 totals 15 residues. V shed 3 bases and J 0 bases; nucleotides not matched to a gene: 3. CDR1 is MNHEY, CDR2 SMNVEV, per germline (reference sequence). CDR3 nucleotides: TGTGCCAGCAGTTTTCTAGCGGGCCACCAAGAGACCCAGTACTTC. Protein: CASSFLAGHQETQYF.

CDR3 nucleotides: TGTGCCTGGAGTGTTTCGAACACCATATATTTT. Protein product: CAWSVSNTIYF. This rearrangement joins TRBV30 to TRBJ1-3; D unresolved. Trimming removed 0 bases from V and 7 bases from J, with 4 bases in between. Looked up from germline, CDR1 is GTSNPN and CDR2 is SVGIG (reference sequence). This CDR3 region has 11 residues. The entire variable domain, with the rest obtained from reference TRBV30 and TRBJ1-3, is as follows: SQTIHQWPATLVQPVGSPLSLECTVEGTSNPNLYWYRQAAGRGLQLLFYSVGIGQISSEVPQNLSASRPQDRQFILSSKKLLLSDSGFYLCAWSVSNTIYFGEGSWLTVV.

The CDR3, as DNA: TGTGCCAGCACTCCGGGACTGCGACCCTATGAGCAGTTCTTC. It translates to CASTPGLRPYEQFF. The chain uses TRBV7-9 and TRBJ2-1; D may be TRBD2 (6 bases). Germline CDR1 and CDR2: SEHNR and FQNEAQ (reference sequence). V dropped 7 bases and J dropped 8 bases, with 18 bases sitting between them. CDR3 length: 14 residues.

As DNA, the CDR3 is TGTGCCAGCAGCCAAGAAAGGTGGGGGGACATTCAGTACTTC. Translated: CASSQERWGDIQYF. The chain recombines TRBV14 with TRBJ2-4, with D perhaps matching TRBD2 (6 bases). The V gene lost 0 bases and the J gene lost 8 bases, with 11 bases spanning the gap. The germline CDR1 and CDR2 sequences are SGHDN and FVKESK. This CDR3 has 14 residues.

The CDR3 coding sequence is TGTGCCAGCGCCAGGCGGGGGGTCAACTATGGCTACACCTTC. Its protein product is CASARRGVNYGYTF. The chain uses TRBV27 and TRBJ1-2; TRBD1 is a possible D gene (5 bases). Germline V gene data show CDR1 as MNHEY and CDR2 as SMNVEV (reference sequence). V dropped 8 bases and J dropped 2 bases, with 15 bases sitting between them. CDR3 length: 14 amino acids.

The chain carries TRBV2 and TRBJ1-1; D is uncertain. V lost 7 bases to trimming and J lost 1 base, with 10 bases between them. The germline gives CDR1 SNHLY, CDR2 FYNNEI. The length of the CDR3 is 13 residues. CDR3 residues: CASKPEGNTEAFF. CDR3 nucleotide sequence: TGTGCCAGCAAACCAGAGGGGAACACTGAAGCTTTCTTT.

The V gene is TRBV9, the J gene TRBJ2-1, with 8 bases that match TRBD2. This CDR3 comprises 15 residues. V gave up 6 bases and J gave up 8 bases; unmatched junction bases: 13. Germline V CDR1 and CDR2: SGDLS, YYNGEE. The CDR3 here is CASTLGLGVLDEQFF. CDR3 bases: TGTGCCAGCACTTTGGGACTAGGGGTTTTGGATGAGCAGTTCTTC.

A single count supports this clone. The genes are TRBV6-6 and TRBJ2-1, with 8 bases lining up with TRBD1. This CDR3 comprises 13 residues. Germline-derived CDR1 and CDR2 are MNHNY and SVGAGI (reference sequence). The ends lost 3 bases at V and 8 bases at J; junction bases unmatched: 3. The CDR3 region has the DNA TGTGCCAGCAGTTATAGGACAGGGCATGAGCAGTTCTTC. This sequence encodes CASSYRTGHEQFF.

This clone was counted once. CDR3 DNA: TGTGCCAGCGGCGGGGAAAAACTGTTTTTT. Protein sequence: CASGGEKLFF. V is TRBV16 and J is TRBJ1-4; D is ambiguous. The germline V gene has CDR1 KGHSY and CDR2 FQNENV. The CDR3 is made up of 10 amino acids. Trimming left V 8 bases short and J 8 bases short, with 6 bases between.

The CDR3 region has the DNA TGTGCCAGCAAATTAGTAGCTAGCCCCCGCACAGATACGCAGTATTTT. Its translation: CASKLVASPRTDTQYF. This sequence joins TRBV2 and TRBJ2-3; D is perhaps TRBD2 (5 bases). Germline lookup yields CDR1 SNHLY and CDR2 FYNNEI. V shed 7 bases and J shed 1 base, with 18 bases lying between them. The CDR3 has 16 amino acids.

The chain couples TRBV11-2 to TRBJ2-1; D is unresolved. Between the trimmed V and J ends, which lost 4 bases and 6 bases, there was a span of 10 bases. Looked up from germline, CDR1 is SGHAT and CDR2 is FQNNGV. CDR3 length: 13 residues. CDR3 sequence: CASSSRSTNEQFF. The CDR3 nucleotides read TGTGCCAGCAGCTCGAGGTCGACCAATGAGCAGTTCTTC.

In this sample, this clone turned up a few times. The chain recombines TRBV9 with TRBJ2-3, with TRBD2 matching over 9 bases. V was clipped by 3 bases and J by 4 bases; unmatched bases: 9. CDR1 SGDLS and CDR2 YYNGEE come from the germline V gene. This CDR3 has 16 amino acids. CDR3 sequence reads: CASSASGRRGADTQYF. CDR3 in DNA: TGTGCCAGCAGCGCCAGCGGGAGGAGGGGCGCAGATACGCAGTATTTT.

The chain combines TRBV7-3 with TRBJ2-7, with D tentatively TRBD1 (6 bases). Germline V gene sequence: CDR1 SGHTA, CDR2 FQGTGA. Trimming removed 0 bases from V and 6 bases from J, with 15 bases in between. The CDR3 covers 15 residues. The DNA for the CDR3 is TGTGCCAGCAGCTTAACTTTGGGACATGATGGCGAGCAGTACTTC. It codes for CASSLTLGHDGEQYF.